These T cell receptor beta chains were read from a single sample in a study of T cells after yellow fever vaccination. Each CDR3 protein is one row after TCRdb ran MiXCR on the 5' RACE reads. The table records approximately 9,300 distinct CDR3 sequences, 4% to 5.5% of them present only once. Sequencing used PBMCs, either bulk or a sorted T-cell subset (CD4+, CD8+, memory, or dextramer-sorted; not recorded which), obtained more than 13 days after the first yellow fever vaccination. The receptors stem from a man between 18 and 29 years old who received the YFV17D yellow fever vaccine. The CDR3 runs from the conserved cysteine through the conserved F or W. A D gene is named only where the DNA matches it firmly. Clone size is not always given. Where it is, it says once, few, many or a class for expanded clones.

V,J,D,length,size,DNA,CDR3
TRBV5-1,TRBJ2-3,TRBD1,17,medium-sized,TGCGCCAGCAGTACCTATGGGACAGGGGTTCCCACAGATACGCAGTATTTT,CASSTYGTGVPTDTQYF
TRBV7-9,TRBJ2-4,TRBD1,16,many,TGTGCCAGCAGTCTAACAGGGGTATACGCCAAAAACATTCAGTACTTC,CASSLTGVYAKNIQYF
TRBV5-1,TRBJ2-6,NA,15,many,TGCGCCAGCAGCTACGACAACCTTGGGGCCAACATCCTGACTTTC,CASSYDNLGANILTF
TRBV9,TRBJ2-1,NA,17,medium-sized,TGTGCCAGCAGCCCCTCTGCCAGGGGGGGAGGGGTAAGTGAGCAGTTCTTC,CASSPSARGGGVSEQFF
TRBV5-1,TRBJ2-7,NA,13,many,TGCGCCAGCAGCCCCGGACGATCCTACGAGCAGTACTTC,CASSPGRSYEQYF
TRBV3-1,TRBJ1-5,NA,15,many,TGTGCCAGCAGCCAAGGGAGAGGATACAATCAGCCCCAGCATTTT,CASSQGRGYNQPQHF
TRBV5-5,TRBJ1-1,NA,16,many,TGTGCCAGCAGCCGCGACGGGAGGGTCATGAACACTGAAGCTTTCTTT,CASSRDGRVMNTEAFF
TRBV7-2,TRBJ1-2,NA,14,medium-sized,TGTGCCAGCAGCTTAGTCGGGGGGGCAGAAGGCTACACCTTC,CASSLVGGAEGYTF
TRBV3-1,TRBJ2-3,TRBD2,18,many,TGTGCCAGCAGCCTCCTGGGACTAGCGGGGGACCCCCGCCACTCGCAGTATTTT,CASSLLGLAGDPRHSQYF
TRBV3-1,TRBJ1-2,NA,15,many,TGTGCCAGCAGCCAAGACGCTGCAGCGGCGAAGGGCTACACCTTC,CASSQDAAAAKGYTF
TRBV4-2,TRBJ1-1,NA,14,many,TGTGCCAGCAGCCAAGATCCCCAGGGGCCAGAAGCTTTCTTT,CASSQDPQGPEAFF
TRBV11-2,TRBJ2-3,NA,12,many,TGTGCCAGCAGCCCCCAGGCAGATACGCAGTATTTT,CASSPQADTQYF
TRBV5-1,TRBJ2-4,NA,15,many,TGCGCCAGCAGCCAGGCAGGGACCAACGGGGTCATTCAGTACTTC,CASSQAGTNGVIQYF
TRBV12-3/TRBV12-4,TRBJ2-5,NA,12,many,TGTGCCAGCAGTTTATTCCAAGAGACCCAGTACTTC,CASSLFQETQYF
TRBV20-1,TRBJ1-1,NA,13,many,TGCAGTGCTAGAAAGGGGTTCCCATCTGAAGCTTTCTTT,CSARKGFPSEAFF
TRBV9,TRBJ1-1,NA,14,many,TGTGCCAGCAGCGCCAGTCGGGCGGACACTGAAGCTTTCTTT,CASSASRADTEAFF
TRBV29-1,TRBJ1-2,NA,11,many,TGCAGCGCCGCGGAGGGTTTGGGGTACACCTTC,CSAAEGLGYTF
TRBV12-3/TRBV12-4,TRBJ1-2,NA,13,medium-sized,TGTGCCAGCAGTTCCAGGGAGTTGAGTGGCTACACCTTC,CASSSRELSGYTF
TRBV7-8,TRBJ1-2,TRBD1,14,many,TGTGCCAGCAGCTCCGGGACAGGTTATGAAGGCTACACCTTC,CASSSGTGYEGYTF
TRBV24-1,TRBJ2-7,NA,13,medium-sized,TGTGCCACCTTGGCTGGGCGGAAGAACGAGCAGTACTTC,CATLAGRKNEQYF
TRBV4-2,TRBJ2-1,TRBD2,16,medium-sized,TGTGCCAGCAGCCAAGATCCGGGGGCTAGCGGGAATGAGCAGTTCTTC,CASSQDPGASGNEQFF
TRBV6-1,TRBJ1-3,NA,13,medium-sized,TGTGCCAGCAGTGAACAGGGTGGAAACACCATATATTTT,CASSEQGGNTIYF
TRBV5-6,TRBJ2-4,NA,15,NA,TGTGCCAGCAGCTTGTCCGGGCTAGCCAAAAACATTCAGTACTTC,CASSLSGLAKNIQYF
TRBV7-2,TRBJ2-5,NA,12,NA,TGTGCCAGCAGCTTATATGGGCAGACCCAGTACTTC,CASSLYGQTQYF
TRBV5-6,TRBJ1-5,NA,14,many,TGTGCCAGCAGCTTGGACAGGGATAATCAGCCCCAGCATTTT,CASSLDRDNQPQHF